Shown below are 28 T cell receptor beta chains from a single sample sequenced in a study of cytomegalovirus exposure and HLA in healthy donors listed by TCRdb under 2017. The library relied on the immunoSEQ multiplex PCR assay. For the multiplex PCR, a mixture combining 60 forward primers for TCR Vbeta segments and 13 reverse primers for TCR Jbeta segments was used. TCRdb provides this immuneACCESS table in a form limited to in-frame rearrangements. Some clones are lacking; in checked studies, under half of them reflect an unresolved V gene, and why the rest are absent is not known. The sample table shows 150,000 to 200,000 clones, and about three quarters are seen once. In total, the top ten clones hold roughly 4.5% of the sample. The sample consisted of PBMCs. All receptors derive from a man aged 18 to 30 in good health and CMV-seropositive.

Only one count was recorded for this clone. J is TRBJ1-1 and V is TRBV6-4, with D maybe TRBD1 (5 bases). CDR1 is MRHNA, CDR2 SNTAGT, per germline. The CDR3 sequence is 15 residues long. Trimming left V 2 bases short and J 4 bases short, with 14 bases between. The CDR3: CASSDQGGRFTEAFF. DNA for the CDR3: TGTGCCAGCAGTGACCAGGGAGGGCGGTTCACTGAAGCTTTCTTT.

The V call is TRBV7-8, the J call TRBJ2-7; 11 bases agree with TRBD2. V shed 4 bases and J 2 bases; nucleotides not matched to a gene: 4. The CDR3 is 15 residues long. Germline CDR1 and CDR2: SGHVS and FQNEAQ. CDR3: CASSYGTSGTYEQYV. The CDR3 DNA follows: TGTGCCAGCAGCTATGGGACTAGCGGCACCTACGAGCAGTACGTC.

This clone showed up just once. The genes are TRBV4-2 and TRBJ2-1, with 8 nucleotides matching TRBD2. Germline V gene lookup returns CDR1 LGHNA and CDR2 YNFKEQ. Losses at the gene ends were 0 bases for V and 6 bases for J; bases not matched to a gene: 13. The CDR3 runs to 18 residues. The CDR3 spells CASSQDKPAAGAPNEQFF. The CDR3 DNA reads TGTGCCAGCAGCCAAGATAAGCCCGCAGCGGGGGCCCCCAATGAGCAGTTCTTC.

The chain couples TRBV5-1 to TRBJ1-1; 8 bases map to TRBD1. The germline V gene has CDR1 SGHRS and CDR2 YFSETQ. Losses at the gene ends were 4 bases for V and 2 bases for J; bases not matched to a gene: 13. CDR3 size: 17 residues. CDR3 in DNA: TGCGCCAGCAGCCTCTACGGCACCGGACAGGGTAACACTGAAGCTTTCTTT. It codes for CASSLYGTGQGNTEAFF.

This clone was found a few times. This sequence joins TRBV15 and TRBJ1-5; 8 bases fit TRBD1. Germline V gives CDR1 LNHNV, CDR2 YYDKDF (reference sequence). V was clipped by 6 bases and J by 2 bases; unmatched bases: 3. This CDR3 region has 14 residues. The CDR3 coding sequence is TGTGCCACCAGGGGACAGGAGCGCAATCAGCCCCAGCATTTT. It codes for CATRGQERNQPQHF.

The chain combines TRBV19 with TRBJ1-5; D call uncertain. CDR1 and CDR2 (germline): LNHDA, SQIVND (reference sequence). Trimming removed 8 bases from V and 2 bases from J, with 10 bases in between. The CDR3 is made up of 13 amino acids. CDR3 amino acids: CASSVAGNQPQHF. CDR3 in DNA: TGTGCCAGTTCGGTTGCGGGCAATCAGCCCCAGCATTTT.

The J gene is TRBJ1-5, the V gene TRBV16; D uncertain. V was pared by 2 bases and J by 3 bases, with 11 bases between. This CDR3 has 15 amino acids. Per germline, CDR1 KGHSY and CDR2 FQNENV. CDR3 region: CASSQGTEHNQPQHF. DNA of the CDR3: TGTGCCAGCAGCCAAGGTACAGAGCACAATCAGCCCCAGCATTTT.

The V call is TRBV6-1, the J call TRBJ1-5; D not resolved. The CDR3 spans 15 residues. Germline CDR1 and CDR2: MNHNS and SASEGT. The ends were cut back, 0 bases at V and 7 bases at J, with 13 bases in the middle. The CDR3: CASSEAMGSGQPQHF. The DNA for the CDR3 is TGTGCCAGCAGTGAAGCTATGGGCAGTGGACAGCCCCAGCATTTT.

The chain uses TRBV7-8 and TRBJ1-5; the match to TRBD1 covers 9 bases. The V and J ends lost 6 bases and 7 bases, in that order; junction bases with no gene match: 4. The CDR3 contains 13 residues. From germline, CDR1 is SGHVS and CDR2 FQNEAQ. CDR3 nucleotide sequence: TGTGCCAGCAGGGGACAGGGCGGCCAGCCCCAGCATTTT. Its protein product is CASRGQGGQPQHF.

The chain is built from TRBV10-3 and TRBJ2-3; tentatively, D is TRBD2 (6 bases). Trimming removed 0 bases at V and 4 bases at J, with 14 bases between. Germline CDR1 is ENHRY and CDR2 is SYGVKD. CDR3 length equals 16 residues. This chain's CDR3 is CAISESRRGQADTQYF. CDR3 sequence (DNA): TGTGCCATCAGTGAGTCGAGGCGGGGTCAGGCAGATACGCAGTATTTT.

The chain carries TRBV28 and TRBJ1-4, with D perhaps matching TRBD1 (6 bases). Trimming took off 5 bases at V and 7 bases at J, with 11 bases between the two ends. The CDR3 length is 13 residues. Germline V CDR1 and CDR2: MDHEN, SYDVKM. The CDR3 nucleotides read TGTGCCAGCAGTCGGACAGAGTCTGAAAAACTGTTTTTT. This sequence encodes CASSRTESEKLFF.

The chain is built from TRBV4-1 and TRBJ2-1; 9 nucleotides line up with TRBD2. With V trimmed by 5 bases and J by 5 bases, 7 bases remained unmatched. The length of the CDR3 is 15 residues. From germline, CDR1 is MGHRA and CDR2 YSYEKL. CDR3 protein: CASSDRASGNNEQFF. CDR3 DNA: TGCGCCAGCAGCGATCGGGCTAGCGGGAACAATGAGCAGTTCTTC.

The V call is TRBV2, the J call TRBJ2-4, with 10 bases aligning to TRBD1. V lost 6 bases to trimming and J lost 13 bases; unmatched junction nucleotides: 6. The CDR3 length is 12 residues. The germline CDR1 and CDR2 sequences are SNHLY and FYNNEI. In DNA, the CDR3 is TGTGCCAGCAGCGTGGACAGGGGGGAACAGTACTTC. Its protein product is CASSVDRGEQYF.

The chain carries TRBV7-9 and TRBJ2-5; no clear D. The germline V gene encodes CDR1 SEHNR and CDR2 FQNEAQ (reference sequence). V was clipped by 4 bases and J by 0 bases, with 3 bases between them. This CDR3 spans 12 amino acids. DNA for the CDR3: TGTGCCAGCAGCTCCTACCAAGAGACCCAGTACTTC. Its translation: CASSSYQETQYF.

The chain uses TRBV27 and TRBJ1-2; 7 bases line up with TRBD1. The CDR3 length is 16 residues. Germline V gene sequence: CDR1 MNHEY, CDR2 SMNVEV (reference sequence). Trimming cost V 5 bases and J 0 bases; bases outside gene matches: 9. This CDR3 reads CASSNRGMPSNYGYTF. The CDR3, as DNA: TGTGCCAGCAGTAACAGGGGAATGCCCTCTAACTATGGCTACACCTTC.

The chain is built from TRBV28 and TRBJ2-6, with 7 bases lining up with TRBD2. Per germline, CDR1 MDHEN and CDR2 SYDVKM. The CDR3 covers 16 residues. V lost 4 bases to trimming and J lost 4 bases; unmatched junction nucleotides: 7. The CDR3 coding sequence is TGTGCCAGCAGTTGGCTCGAGGGAGGGGGGGCCAACGTCCTGACTTTC. Translated: CASSWLEGGGANVLTF.

The J gene is TRBJ1-1, the V gene TRBV2, with 8 nucleotides matching TRBD1. Per the germline V gene, CDR1 is SNHLY and CDR2 is FYNNEI. This CDR3 is 14 amino acids long. V gave up 7 bases and J gave up 0 bases; unmatched junction bases: 4. CDR3: CASITGGMNTEAFF. For the CDR3, the DNA is TGTGCCAGCATCACAGGGGGGATGAACACTGAAGCTTTCTTT.

The chain joins TRBV29-1 to TRBJ1-2; TRBD1 might be the D (5 bases). CDR1 and CDR2 from the germline V gene are SQVTM and ANQGSEA. V lost 5 bases, J lost 3 bases, and 13 bases lay in between. This CDR3 spans 13 amino acids. CDR3 sequence: CSVIPARDYGYTF. For the CDR3, the DNA is TGCAGCGTTATCCCGGCCAGGGACTATGGCTACACCTTC.

CDR3 amino acids: CASSFSPSDEQFF. The CDR3 DNA reads as TGTGCCAGCAGCTTCAGCCCTAGCGATGAGCAGTTCTTC. The chain joins TRBV7-6 to TRBJ2-1; D is possibly TRBD2 (6 bases). V was cut by 3 bases and J by 8 bases, with 11 bases left in between. The germline V gene has CDR1 SGHVS and CDR2 FNYEAQ. This CDR3 contains 13 residues.

This clone was found a few times. The rearrangement joins TRBV6-5 to TRBJ1-5; D is uncertain. This CDR3 has 13 residues. Trimming cost V 2 bases and J 3 bases, with 5 bases left between them. From germline, CDR1 is MNHEY and CDR2 SVGAGI. The CDR3 loop is CASSYTTNQPQHF. Written as DNA, the CDR3 is TGTGCCAGCAGTTACACTACCAATCAGCCCCAGCATTTT.

The chain combines TRBV6-5 with TRBJ1-1; the match to TRBD1 covers 10 bases. V was clipped by 6 bases and J by 4 bases; unmatched bases: 8. The CDR3 extends over 15 amino acids. Germline V CDR1 and CDR2: MNHEY, SVGAGI. The CDR3 DNA follows: TGTGCCAGCAGCCCGAGACAGGGGGCGGGCACTGAAGCTTTCTTT. Its translation is CASSPRQGAGTEAFF.

The CDR3 reads CASSLRDRVPEAFF. CDR3 nucleotide sequence: TGCGCCAGCAGCTTGAGGGACAGGGTCCCTGAAGCTTTCTTT. The chain couples TRBV5-1 to TRBJ1-1, with TRBD1 identical over 9 bases. Germline V gives CDR1 SGHRS, CDR2 YFSETQ. The CDR3 spans 14 residues. After removal of 1 base from V and 6 bases from J, the junction contained 4 bases not matched to a gene.

V and J are TRBV12-2 and TRBJ1-5; TRBD1 reflects the table's D call only, with no check against the DNA. TRBV12-2 is a recognized pseudogene. This CDR3 region has 15 residues. The CDR3 reads CASRSRQSSNQPQHF. The CDR3 DNA follows: TGTGCAAGTCGCTCCCGACAGAGTAGCAATCAGCCCCAGCATTTT.

This chain links TRBV27 with TRBJ2-1, with 8 bases aligning to TRBD2. CDR3 length equals 16 residues. V lost 6 bases, J lost 4 bases, and 11 bases stayed unmatched. Germline V gene lookup returns CDR1 MNHEY and CDR2 SMNVEV (reference sequence). The CDR3 loop reads CASSLEGRGVYNEQFF. CDR3 nucleotide sequence: TGTGCCAGCAGCCTAGAGGGGCGGGGGGTTTACAATGAGCAGTTCTTC.

The rearrangement joins TRBV10-1 to TRBJ1-2; D is unresolved. Germline CDR1 is WNHNN and CDR2 is SYGVQD (reference sequence). V shed 5 bases and J shed 7 bases, with 26 bases lying between them. The CDR3 is 17 residues long. The CDR3 here is CASSLTRGGDPPAGYTF. CDR3 DNA sequence: TGCGCCAGCAGTCTTACCCGCGGCGGAGACCCACCAGCTGGCTACACCTTC.

The chain couples TRBV2 to TRBJ1-1; D perhaps matches TRBD1 (6 bases). Trimming removed 6 bases at V and 3 bases at J, with 17 bases between. Per the germline V gene, CDR1 is SNHLY and CDR2 is FYNNEI. CDR3 length: 15 residues. CDR3 amino acids: CASRRGGGGYTEAFF. The CDR3 DNA sequence: TGTGCCAGCAGGCGGGGGGGCGGGGGTTACACTGAAGCTTTCTTT.

This chain connects TRBV28 to TRBJ1-4; the D is unclear. CDR3 length equals 14 residues. CDR1 is MDHEN and CDR2 is SYDVKM in the germline V gene. Trimming stripped 6 bases from V and 7 bases from J, with 15 bases between. The CDR3 DNA follows: TGTGCCAGCAGGCCCGTTCAACGGGGTGAAAAACTGTTTTTT. Protein sequence: CASRPVQRGEKLFF.

The V and J genes are TRBV4-1 and TRBJ2-3; 10 bases match TRBD2. V shed 3 bases, J shed 7 bases, and the junction held 7 bases outside the gene matches. The germline V gene has CDR1 MGHRA and CDR2 YSYEKL. The CDR3 covers 15 residues. The CDR3 nucleotides read TGCGCCAGCAGCCAGGTAACTAGCGGGACCTATACGCAGTATTTT. It codes for CASSQVTSGTYTQYF.